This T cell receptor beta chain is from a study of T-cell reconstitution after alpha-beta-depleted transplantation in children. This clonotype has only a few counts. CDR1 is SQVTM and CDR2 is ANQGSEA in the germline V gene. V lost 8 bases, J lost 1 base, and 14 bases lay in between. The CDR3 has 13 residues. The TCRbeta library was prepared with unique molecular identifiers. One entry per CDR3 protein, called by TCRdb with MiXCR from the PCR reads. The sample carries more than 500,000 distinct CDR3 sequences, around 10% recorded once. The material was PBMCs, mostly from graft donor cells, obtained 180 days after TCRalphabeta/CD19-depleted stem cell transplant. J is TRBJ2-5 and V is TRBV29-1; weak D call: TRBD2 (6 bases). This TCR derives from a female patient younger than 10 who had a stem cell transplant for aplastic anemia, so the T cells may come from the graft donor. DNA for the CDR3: TGCAGCTTGATGGGGAGGCCCCAAGAGACCCAGTACTTC. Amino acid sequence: CSLMGRPQETQYF. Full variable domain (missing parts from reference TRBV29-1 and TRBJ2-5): SAVISQKPSRDICQRGTSLTIQCQVDSQVTMMFWYRQQPGQSLTLIATANQGSEATYESGFVIDKFPISRPNLTFSTLTVSNMSPEDSSIYLCSLMGRPQETQYFGPGTRLLVL.